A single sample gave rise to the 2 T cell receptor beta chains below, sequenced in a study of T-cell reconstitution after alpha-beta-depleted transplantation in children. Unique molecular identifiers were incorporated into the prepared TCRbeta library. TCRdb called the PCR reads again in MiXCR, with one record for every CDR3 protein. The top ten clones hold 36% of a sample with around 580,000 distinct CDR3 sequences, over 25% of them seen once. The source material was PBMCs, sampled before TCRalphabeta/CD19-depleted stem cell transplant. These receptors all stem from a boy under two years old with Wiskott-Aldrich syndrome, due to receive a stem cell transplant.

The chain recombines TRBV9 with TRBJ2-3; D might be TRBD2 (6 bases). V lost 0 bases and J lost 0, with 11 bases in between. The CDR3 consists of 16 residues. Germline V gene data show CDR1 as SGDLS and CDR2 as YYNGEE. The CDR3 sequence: CASSVGAGTSTDTQYF. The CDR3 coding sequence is TGTGCCAGCAGCGTAGGGGCAGGGACTAGCACAGATACGCAGTATTTT.

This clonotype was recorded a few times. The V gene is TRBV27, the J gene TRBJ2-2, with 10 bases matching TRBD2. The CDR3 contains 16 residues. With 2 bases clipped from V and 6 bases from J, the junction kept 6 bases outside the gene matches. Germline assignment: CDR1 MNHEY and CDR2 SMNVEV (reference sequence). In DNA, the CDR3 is TGTGCCAGCAGTTTAGGAAGCGGGAGGGCCGCCGGGGAGCTGTTTTTT. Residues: CASSLGSGRAAGELFF.